This passage covers 28 T cell receptor beta chains from one sample sequenced in a study of CD8 T cells in Susac syndrome. With random hexamers, about 0.5 to 1 ug RNA was reverse transcribed. TCRdb re-derived calls from the immunoSEQ multiplex PCR reads in MiXCR, one entry per CDR3 protein. This table has tens of thousands of distinct CDR3 sequences, just over 90% appearing once. Material: CD4+ T cells from PBMCs. Source of these receptors: a human donor with Susac syndrome.

The chain links TRBV7-9 to TRBJ1-2, with 7 bases identical to TRBD1. The V gene end was trimmed by 4 bases and the J gene end by 4 bases; junction bases not matched to a gene: 6. The CDR3 sequence is 14 residues long. CDR1 and CDR2 (germline): SEHNR, FQNEAQ (reference sequence). The CDR3 protein is CASSYTGDPYGYTF. The CDR3 coding sequence is TGTGCCAGCAGCTACACAGGGGACCCCTATGGCTACACCTTC.

CDR3 residues: CASSREPGQGYGYTF. In DNA form, the CDR3 reads TGTGCCAGCAGCCGGGAACCGGGACAGGGCTATGGCTACACCTTC. This chain links TRBV7-3 with TRBJ1-2, with 9 bases aligning to TRBD1. This CDR3 is built from 15 residues. V lost 5 bases and J lost 4; bases outside the gene matches: 8. In germline, CDR1 is SGHTA, CDR2 FQGTGA.

This chain joins TRBV29-1 and TRBJ2-1, with D possibly being TRBD1 (6 bases). Germline CDR1 is SQVTM and CDR2 is ANQGSEA. This CDR3 spans 14 amino acids. Trimming pared 4 bases from V and 5 bases from J, leaving 15 bases between. In DNA form, the CDR3 reads TGCAGCGTTGCTGGACAGTTTCAAAACAATGAGCAGTTCTTC. Its translation: CSVAGQFQNNEQFF.

The rearrangement joins TRBV20-1 to TRBJ2-2, with TRBD1 as a possible D gene (6 bases). This CDR3 is 15 amino acids long. Between the trimmed V and J ends, which lost 3 bases and 7 bases, there was a span of 18 bases. Germline V gene sequence: CDR1 DFQATT, CDR2 SNEGSKA (reference sequence). The CDR3 sequence: CSARSRGDNGGELFF. CDR3 DNA sequence: TGCAGTGCTAGGAGCAGGGGCGATAACGGCGGGGAGCTGTTTTTT.

The rearrangement links TRBV7-3 to TRBJ2-1; D might be TRBD1 (5 bases). Germline CDR1 and CDR2: SGHTA and FQGTGA. CDR3 length equals 15 residues. Trimming took off 5 bases at V and 5 bases at J, with 16 bases between the two ends. The CDR3 nucleotides are TGTGCCAGCAGCGCCCAATCAGGGATCCACAATGAGCAGTTCTTC. Protein: CASSAQSGIHNEQFF. The variable domain in full, completed from reference TRBV7-3 and TRBJ2-1, reads GAGVSQTPSNKVTEKGKYVELRCDPISGHTALYWYRQSLGQGPEFLIYFQGTGAADDSGLPNDRFFAVRPEGSVSTLKIQRTERGDSAVYLCASSAQSGIHNEQFFGPGTRLTVL.

The CDR3 is CASSFSRLDTEAFF. For the CDR3, the DNA is TGTGCCAGCTCATTCTCAAGGTTGGACACTGAAGCTTTCTTT. V usage is TRBV18 and J usage is TRBJ1-1; D not resolved. The CDR3 runs 14 residues. Germline loops: CDR1 KGHSH, CDR2 LQKENI. Trimming shortened V by 5 bases and J by 3 bases, and 13 bases separated the two germline ends.

The chain links TRBV6-2 or TRBV6-3 to TRBJ2-2; no definite D call. The CDR3 runs 18 residues. CDR1 is MNHEY and CDR2 is SVGEGT in the germline V gene. V lost 6 bases, J lost 1 base, and 21 bases lay in between. The CDR3 coding sequence is TGTGCCAGCAGAAAAATGGCCTACGGTAGGGTGAACACCGGGGAGCTGTTTTTT. Protein: CASRKMAYGRVNTGELFF.

The CDR3 reads CASSLIWTDTDTQYF. The CDR3 DNA reads TGTGCCAGCAGCCTAATTTGGACAGACACAGATACGCAGTATTTT. The V gene is TRBV5-6, the J gene TRBJ2-3; D might be TRBD1 (6 bases). The CDR3 runs 15 residues. Germline CDR1 reads SGHDT; CDR2 reads YYEEEE. V dropped 4 bases and J dropped 2 bases, with 14 bases sitting between them.

V is TRBV3-1 and J is TRBJ1-2; D ambiguous. Germline lookup yields CDR1 LGHDT and CDR2 YNNKEL (reference sequence). Deletions cut 4 bases from V and 6 bases from J, with 9 bases between. The length of the CDR3 is 12 residues. CDR3 in amino acids: CASSLGLNGYTF. In nucleotides, the CDR3 is TGTGCCAGCAGCCTTGGACTAAATGGCTACACCTTC.

J is TRBJ2-3 and V is TRBV11-1; TRBD1 matches at 9 bases. The CDR3 is made up of 15 amino acids. V dropped 3 bases and J dropped 3; count of bases not matched to a gene: 4. Germline values: CDR1 SGHAT, CDR2 FQDESV (reference sequence). Written as DNA, the CDR3 is TGTGCCAGCAGCTTCCGACAGGGGGAAACAGATACGCAGTATTTT. Translating it yields CASSFRQGETDTQYF.

J is TRBJ2-5 and V is TRBV7-2, with D perhaps TRBD1 (6 bases). Trimming pared 2 bases from V and 5 bases from J, leaving 9 bases between. This CDR3 contains 13 residues. Germline V lookup: CDR1 SGHTA, CDR2 FQGNSA. CDR3 nucleotides: TGTGCCAGCAGCTTACAGGGGTGGGAGACCCAGTACTTC. Protein product: CASSLQGWETQYF.

CDR3 protein: CATSRAVRGEKLFF. The CDR3 DNA sequence: TGTGCCACCAGCAGAGCAGTTCGGGGGGAAAAACTGTTTTTT. The chain has TRBV15 and TRBJ1-4; TRBD1 is a possible D gene (5 bases). CDR1 is LNHNV and CDR2 is YYDKDF in the germline V gene (reference sequence). The CDR3 loop spans 14 amino acids. V shed 1 base and J shed 8 bases, with 11 bases lying between them. Full variable domain (rest looked up from reference TRBV15 and TRBJ1-4): DAMVIQNPRYQVTQFGKPVTLSCSQTLNHNVMYWYQQKSSQAPKLLFHYYDKDFNNEADTPDNFQSRRPNTSFCFLDIRSPGLGDTAMYLCATSRAVRGEKLFFGSGTQLSVL.

The rearrangement joins TRBV7-2 to TRBJ2-7, with D uncertain. The CDR3 totals 14 residues. V lost 1 base and J 3 bases, leaving 10 bases between the germline ends. CDR1 and CDR2 (germline): SGHTA, FQGNSA. The CDR3 sequence: CASSLGHRNYEQYF. CDR3 DNA sequence: TGTGCCAGCAGCTTAGGGCACAGAAACTACGAGCAGTACTTC.

In regard to this clonotype: One end of the junction varies from germline; a read error may be responsible. The chain has TRBV20-1 and TRBJ1-1; D is unresolved. CDR3 length: 16 residues. Germline lookup yields CDR1 DFQATT and CDR2 SNEGSKA (reference sequence). The CDR3, as DNA: TGCAGTGCTAGTCCCGCGGGGTGGTCGAGAAGTCGCGGAGGCAGCTTT. Translation: CSASPAGWSRSRGGSF.

The chain uses TRBV9 and TRBJ1-1; no definite D call. The CDR3 totals 15 residues. V gave up 0 bases and J gave up 10 bases, with 19 bases separating them. The germline gives CDR1 SGDLS, CDR2 YYNGEE. In DNA form, the CDR3 reads TGTGCCAGCAGCGTAGGGAGAGGATGGGAGCGTGCAGCTTTCTTT. Protein sequence: CASSVGRGWERAAFF.

CDR3: CASSLALGTGAYGYTF. CDR3 nucleotide sequence: TGTGCCAGCAGTTTAGCGTTGGGGACAGGGGCCTATGGCTACACCTTC. The V gene is TRBV12-3 or TRBV12-4, the J gene TRBJ1-2, with 10 bases lining up with TRBD1. This CDR3 spans 16 amino acids. Germline trimming cut 0 bases from V and 4 bases from J; bases unmatched to any gene: 5.

The V and J genes are TRBV7-6 and TRBJ1-1, with D unresolved. With 4 bases removed from V and 1 base from J, the gap between germline ends came to 13 bases. CDR1 is SGHVS and CDR2 is FNYEAQ in the germline V gene. The CDR3 spans 15 residues. The chain's CDR3 is CASSSGPGWNTEAFF. The CDR3 DNA reads TGTGCCAGCAGCTCAGGACCGGGATGGAACACTGAAGCTTTCTTT.

This chain uses TRBV9 with TRBJ2-7, with D hard to call. Germline V gene lookup returns CDR1 SGDLS and CDR2 YYNGEE. The CDR3 covers 10 residues. Trimming left V 5 bases short and J 3 bases short, with 3 bases between. The CDR3 loop reads CASRLYEQYF. The CDR3 DNA sequence: TGTGCCAGCAGGCTCTACGAGCAGTACTTC.

The gene calls are TRBV6-2 or TRBV6-3 and TRBJ2-6, with a tentative D call TRBD1 (6 bases). Germline assignment: CDR1 MNHEY and CDR2 SVGEGT. The CDR3 totals 15 residues. V was pared by 2 bases and J by 14 bases, with 19 bases between. The CDR3 region is CASSYMGATGSLLTF. The CDR3 DNA is TGTGCCAGCAGTTACATGGGGGCTACAGGTAGTCTCCTGACTTTC.

The chain employs TRBV5-1 and TRBJ2-5, with 8 bases that match TRBD2. Germline V gives CDR1 SGHRS, CDR2 YFSETQ. The CDR3 totals 15 residues. The V gene end was trimmed by 3 bases and the J gene end by 5 bases; junction bases not matched to a gene: 9. Here the CDR3 DNA reads TGCGCCAGCAGCTCCCGGGGTAGCGGGGCGGAGACCCAGTACTTC. Protein sequence: CASSSRGSGAETQYF.

This clonotype was recorded once. The chain recombines TRBV3-1 with TRBJ2-3, with 10 bases lining up with TRBD2. Germline CDR1 LGHDT, CDR2 YNNKEL (reference sequence). This CDR3 has 17 amino acids. Trimming took 4 bases from V and 6 from J; bases not matched to a gene: 13. The CDR3 nucleotides are TGTGCCAGCAGCCCACGGATCAGCGGGGGGGCCGAGGATACGCAGTATTTT. Its translation is CASSPRISGGAEDTQYF.

V gene TRBV20-1 combines with J gene TRBJ2-7; D possibly matches TRBD1 or TRBD2 (6 bases each). Trimming took 5 bases from V and 0 from J, leaving 23 bases between them. This CDR3 is built from 17 residues. Germline assignment: CDR1 DFQATT and CDR2 SNEGSKA (reference sequence). The CDR3 DNA reads as TGCAGTGCTGAGCCATACTCGAGGGGGGACGGCTCCTACGAGCAGTACTTC. Translating it yields CSAEPYSRGDGSYEQYF.

Only one count was recorded for this clonotype. The chain joins TRBV6-2 or TRBV6-3 to TRBJ1-5, with 9 nucleotides matching TRBD1. Germline V gene sequence: CDR1 MNHEY, CDR2 SVGEGT. V was clipped by 7 bases and J by 6 bases; unmatched bases: 7. CDR3 length: 14 amino acids. As DNA, the CDR3 is TGTGCCAGCACAAGAACAGGGGGCGGTCAGCCCCAGCATTTT. It is translated as CASTRTGGGQPQHF.

This rearrangement joins TRBV18 to TRBJ1-1; TRBD1 agrees at 8 bases. The V gene end was trimmed by 6 bases and the J gene end by 0 bases; junction bases not matched to a gene: 3. CDR3 length equals 14 residues. Germline CDR1 KGHSH, CDR2 LQKENI. CDR3 protein: CASSRDRMNTEAFF. The CDR3, as DNA: TGTGCCAGCTCTAGGGACAGGATGAACACTGAAGCTTTCTTT.

The chain recombines TRBV3-1 with TRBJ2-1; D possibly corresponds to TRBD2 (6 bases). Germline assignment: CDR1 LGHDT and CDR2 YNNKEL (reference sequence). The CDR3 consists of 16 residues. Between the trimmed V and J ends, which lost 4 bases and 5 bases, there was a span of 18 bases. CDR3 nucleotides: TGTGCCAGCAGCCCCTTCCCAGGAGGGGCCAACAATGAGCAGTTCTTC. This encodes CASSPFPGGANNEQFF.

The CDR3 loop reads CASISGGTSYNEQFF. The DNA of the CDR3 is TGTGCCAGCATTAGCGGGGGTACCTCCTACAATGAGCAGTTCTTC. The chain has TRBV28 and TRBJ2-1; the match to TRBD2 covers 9 bases. CDR1 is MDHEN and CDR2 is SYDVKM in the germline V gene. The CDR3 consists of 15 residues. V dropped 7 bases and J dropped 0; count of bases not matched to a gene: 4.

CDR3 in amino acids: CASNLAGASYNEQFF. CDR3 DNA sequence: TGTGCCAGCAACCTAGCGGGGGCCTCCTACAATGAGCAGTTCTTC. The rearrangement joins TRBV28 to TRBJ2-1; the match to TRBD2 covers 10 bases. V lost 7 bases and J lost 0; bases outside the gene matches: 3. The CDR3 has 15 amino acids. Germline V gene data show CDR1 as MDHEN and CDR2 as SYDVKM.

V and J are TRBV7-6 and TRBJ2-2; TRBD1 might be the D (6 bases). The CDR3 loop spans 17 amino acids. Germline V gene lookup returns CDR1 SGHVS and CDR2 FNYEAQ. Between the trimmed V and J ends, which lost 1 base and 2 bases, there was a span of 14 bases. CDR3 protein: CASSLEGQPYNTGELFF. DNA for the CDR3: TGTGCCAGCAGCTTAGAGGGACAACCCTACAACACCGGGGAGCTGTTTTTT. The whole variable domain, remainder taken from reference TRBV7-6 and TRBJ2-2, is GAGVSQSPRYKVTKRGQDVALRCDPISGHVSLYWYRQALGQGPEFLTYFNYEAQQDKSGLPNDRFSAERPEGSISTLTIQRTEQRDSAMYRCASSLEGQPYNTGELFFGEGSRLTVL.